The 13 T cell receptor beta chains in this list originate from one sample, sequenced in a study of T cells in Graves' hyperthyroidism and ophthalmopathy. Amplified TCR beta CDR3 regions came from RNA transcripts. TCR CDR3 underwent first-round RT-PCR with the HTBI primer set. MiXCR, run by TCRdb on the multiplex PCR reads, gives a single entry per CDR3 protein. The sample holds about 420,000 distinct CDR3 sequences, 15% to 17% seen once. Specimen: blood. The receptors come from a woman between 18 and 29 years old with Graves' hyperthyroidism.

This sequence joins TRBV5-4 and TRBJ1-6, with D perhaps TRBD1 (5 bases). The CDR3 has 16 residues. Germline lookup yields CDR1 SGHNT and CDR2 YYREEE (reference sequence). V lost 4 bases and J 3 bases, leaving 14 bases between the germline ends. The CDR3 is CASSLLQEYYNSPLHF. Written as DNA, the CDR3 is TGTGCCAGCAGCCTTCTACAGGAGTACTATAATTCACCCCTCCACTTT.

The chain joins TRBV18 to TRBJ1-4; D remains unclear. Germline CDR1 and CDR2: KGHSH and LQKENI. Deletions cut 6 bases from V and 2 bases from J, with 10 bases between. This CDR3 has 14 amino acids. The CDR3 region has the DNA TGTGCCAGCTCGGAAGGGATTACTAATGAAAAACTGTTTTTT. Encoded protein: CASSEGITNEKLFF.

This clonotype was counted at least ten times. The chain carries TRBV28 and TRBJ2-5; D is tentatively TRBD1 or TRBD2 (5 bases each). Germline CDR1 reads MDHEN; CDR2 reads SYDVKM. V was clipped by 6 bases and J by 7 bases, with 24 bases between them. The CDR3 loop spans 16 amino acids. The CDR3 here is CASSRWGSGQFVTQYF. As DNA, the CDR3 is TGTGCCAGCAGCCGCTGGGGGTCAGGGCAGTTCGTGACCCAGTACTTC.

The chain combines TRBV6-4 with TRBJ1-2, with 9 bases that match TRBD1. Looked up from germline, CDR1 is MRHNA and CDR2 is SNTAGT. The CDR3 spans 12 residues. V was clipped by 2 bases and J by 8 bases; unmatched bases: 0. CDR3 sequence: CASSDTGGGYTF. The CDR3 DNA follows: TGTGCCAGCAGTGACACAGGGGGCGGCTACACCTTC.

V usage is TRBV20-1 and J usage is TRBJ1-2; no reliable D call. Germline CDR1 and CDR2: DFQATT and SNEGSKA (reference sequence). The CDR3 is 13 residues long. Deletions cut 3 bases from V and 6 bases from J, with 14 bases between. CDR3: CSASGEGGHGYTF. The CDR3 DNA is TGCAGTGCTAGTGGGGAGGGTGGCCATGGCTACACCTTC.

Ten or more counts support this clonotype. In DNA form, the CDR3 reads TGCGCCAGCAGCCCGCAGGGACACTCGGAGACCCAGTACTTC. This encodes CASSPQGHSETQYF. This chain links TRBV4-1 with TRBJ2-5; the D gene is possibly TRBD1 (6 bases). V was trimmed by 4 bases and J by 5 bases, leaving 14 bases between them. This CDR3 has 14 amino acids. Germline loops: CDR1 MGHRA, CDR2 YSYEKL.

This clonotype occurred many times. This rearrangement joins TRBV6-2 or TRBV6-3 to TRBJ2-3; D ambiguous. Trimming stripped 4 bases from V and 2 bases from J, with 10 bases between. CDR1 and CDR2 from the germline V gene are MNHEY and SVGEGT. The length of the CDR3 is 14 residues. CDR3 in DNA: TGTGCCAGCAGTTTCGTCTCGCCCACAGATACGCAGTATTTT. It translates to CASSFVSPTDTQYF.

This clonotype was seen a single time. CDR3 in amino acids: CASRHEPPDEDGRTEAFF. In DNA, the CDR3 is TGTGCCAGCAGACATGAGCCCCCAGATGAGGACGGCAGGACTGAAGCTTTCTTT. The chain has TRBV27 and TRBJ1-1; D unresolved. The germline gives CDR1 MNHEY, CDR2 SMNVEV (reference sequence). V lost 6 bases to trimming and J lost 5 bases, with 28 bases between them. This CDR3 is 18 amino acids long.

This clonotype was picked up many times. The chain combines TRBV5-1 with TRBJ2-7; D may match TRBD1 or TRBD2 (5 bases each). Looked up from germline, CDR1 is SGHRS and CDR2 is YFSETQ. CDR3 length equals 13 residues. V gave up 3 bases and J gave up 6 bases, with 13 bases separating them. The CDR3 is CASSSGPDLEQYF. CDR3 DNA sequence: TGCGCCAGCAGCTCGGGACCAGACCTCGAGCAGTACTTC.

Ten or more counts support this clonotype. The V and J genes are TRBV6-6 and TRBJ1-2; TRBD1 is a possible D gene (6 bases). CDR1 and CDR2 from the germline V gene are MNHNY and SVGAGI (reference sequence). The CDR3 contains 13 residues. The ends were cut back, 2 bases at V and 6 bases at J, with 10 bases in the middle. CDR3 coding DNA: TGTGCCAGCAGTTACGGCGCAGGGGATGGCTACACCTTC. Residues: CASSYGAGDGYTF.

The chain employs TRBV12-3 or TRBV12-4 and TRBJ2-3, with 12 bases lining up with TRBD2. Losses at the gene ends were 6 bases for V and 7 bases for J; bases not matched to a gene: 8. The CDR3 loop spans 15 amino acids. The CDR3: CASRKKTSGGYTQYF. The CDR3 nucleotides are TGTGCCAGCAGGAAGAAAACTAGCGGGGGGTATACGCAGTATTTT.

This clonotype was counted ten times or more. The V and J genes are TRBV6-2 or TRBV6-3 and TRBJ2-7, with D tentatively TRBD1 or TRBD2 (5 bases each). Germline values: CDR1 MNHEY, CDR2 SVGEGT. The CDR3 is 13 amino acids. The V and J ends lost 6 bases and 6 bases respectively, with 15 bases between them. Written as DNA, the CDR3 is TGTGCCAGCAGCATTCTAGAGGGACGCGAGCAGTACTTC. It encodes CASSILEGREQYF.

Only a few counts were recorded for this clonotype. The V and J genes are TRBV25-1 and TRBJ1-4, with 7 bases aligning to TRBD1. There are 15 residues in the CDR3. With V trimmed by 3 bases and J by 8 bases, 9 bases remained unmatched. Per germline, CDR1 MGHDK and CDR2 SYGVNS. The chain's CDR3 is CASSDHDRANEKLFF. The CDR3 DNA sequence: TGTGCCAGCAGTGATCATGACAGGGCCAACGAAAAACTGTTTTTT.